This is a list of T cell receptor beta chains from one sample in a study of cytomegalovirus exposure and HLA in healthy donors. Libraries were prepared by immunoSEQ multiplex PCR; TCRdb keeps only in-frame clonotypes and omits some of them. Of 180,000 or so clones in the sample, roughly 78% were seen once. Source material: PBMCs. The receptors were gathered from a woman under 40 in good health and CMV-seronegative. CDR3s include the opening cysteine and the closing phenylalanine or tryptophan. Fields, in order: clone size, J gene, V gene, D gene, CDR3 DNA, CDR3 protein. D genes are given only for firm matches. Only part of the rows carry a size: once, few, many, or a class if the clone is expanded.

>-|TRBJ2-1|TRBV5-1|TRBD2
TGCGCCAGCAGCTTGGTACTAGCGGGGAGGAATGAGCAGTTCTTC
CASSLVLAGRNEQFF
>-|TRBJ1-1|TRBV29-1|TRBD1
TGCAGCGCCGAGACAGGGTTGGACACTGAAGCTTTCTTT
CSAETGLDTEAFF
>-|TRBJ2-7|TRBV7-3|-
TGTGCCAGCAGCCGTCCCTCCGGTGAGCAGTACTTC
CASSRPSGEQYF
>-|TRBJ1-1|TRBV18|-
TGTGCCAGCTCACCAAAAGGCTACCCTTCGGGCACTGAAGCTTTCTTT
CASSPKGYPSGTEAFF
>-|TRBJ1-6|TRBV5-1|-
TGCGCCAGCAGCTCCGACGCGGAGTCACCCCTCCACTTT
CASSSDAESPLHF
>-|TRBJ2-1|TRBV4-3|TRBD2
TGCGCCAGCAGCCAAGATCCTAGCGGGGGGGCTAATGAGCAGTTCTTC
CASSQDPSGGANEQFF
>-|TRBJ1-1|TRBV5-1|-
TGCGCCAGCAGCTTGGTGGCGAACACTGAAGCTTTCTTT
CASSLVANTEAFF
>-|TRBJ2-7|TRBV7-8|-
TGTGCCAGCACCCTACGGGGAAATCTGAGGGACGAGCAGTACTTC
CASTLRGNLRDEQYF
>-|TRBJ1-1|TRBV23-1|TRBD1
TGCGCCAGCAGTCAACCTAACGACAGGGGAGAGGCTGAAGCTTTCTTT
CASSQPNDRGEAEAFF
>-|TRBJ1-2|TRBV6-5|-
TGTGCCAGCAGTTACTCGAACAGCTGGGAGGGTGGCTACACCTTC
CASSYSNSWEGGYTF
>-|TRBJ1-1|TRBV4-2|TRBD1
TGTGCCAGCAGCCAAGGTGGACAGGGGAACACTGAAGCTTTCTTT
CASSQGGQGNTEAFF
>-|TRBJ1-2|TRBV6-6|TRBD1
TGTGCCAGCAGTTACCCACAGGGGAGTGGCTACACCTTC
CASSYPQGSGYTF
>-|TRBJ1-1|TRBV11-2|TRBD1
TGTGCCAGCAGCTTGCCGGGGACAGCGAGTCTGAACACTGAAGCTTTCTTT
CASSLPGTASLNTEAFF
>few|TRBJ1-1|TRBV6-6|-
TGTGCCAGCAGTCCATACCAGGGAAGTGGAAACACTGAAGCTTTCTTT
CASSPYQGSGNTEAFF
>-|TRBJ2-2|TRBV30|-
TGTGCCTGGAACGAGGCCCCCGCGACTGCTACCGGGGAGCTGTTTTTT
CAWNEAPATATGELFF
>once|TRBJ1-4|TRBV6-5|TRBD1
TGTGCCAGCAGGGACAGGAGAAATGAAAAACTGTTTTTT
CASRDRRNEKLFF
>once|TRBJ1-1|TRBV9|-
TGTGCCAGCAGCGTAGCCCCCGTCCGGGGGTCCACTGAAGCTTTCTTT
CASSVAPVRGSTEAFF
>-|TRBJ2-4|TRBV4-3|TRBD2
TGCGCCAGCAGCCAAGATCTAGCGGGGGGGATCCGTATGGACATTCAGTACTTC
CASSQDLAGGIRMDIQYF
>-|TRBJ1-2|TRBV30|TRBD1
TGTGCCTGGAGTGCCACAGGGGGCAGGGTAAATGGCTACACCTTC
CAWSATGGRVNGYTF
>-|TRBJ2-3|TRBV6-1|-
TGTGCCAGCAGTGATAGAGGGTCCGCAGATACGCAGTATTTT
CASSDRGSADTQYF